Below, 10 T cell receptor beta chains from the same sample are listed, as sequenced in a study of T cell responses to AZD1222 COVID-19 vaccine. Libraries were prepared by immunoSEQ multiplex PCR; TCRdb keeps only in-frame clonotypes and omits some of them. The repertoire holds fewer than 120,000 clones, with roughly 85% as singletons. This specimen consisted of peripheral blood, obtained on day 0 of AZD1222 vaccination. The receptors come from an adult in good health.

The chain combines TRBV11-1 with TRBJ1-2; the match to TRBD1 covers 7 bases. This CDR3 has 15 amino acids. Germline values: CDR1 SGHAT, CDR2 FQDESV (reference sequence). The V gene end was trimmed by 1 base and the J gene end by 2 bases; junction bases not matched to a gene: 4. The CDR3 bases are TGTGCCAGCAGCTTAGTCGGGGACAGCAACTATGGCTACACCTTC. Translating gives CASSLVGDSNYGYTF. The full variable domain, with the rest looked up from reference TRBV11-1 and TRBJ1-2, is EAEVAQSPRYKITEKSQAVAFWCDPISGHATLYWYRQILGQGPELLVQFQDESVVDDSQLPKDRFSAERLKGVDSTLKIQPAELGDSAMYLCASSLVGDSNYGYTFGSGTRLTVV.

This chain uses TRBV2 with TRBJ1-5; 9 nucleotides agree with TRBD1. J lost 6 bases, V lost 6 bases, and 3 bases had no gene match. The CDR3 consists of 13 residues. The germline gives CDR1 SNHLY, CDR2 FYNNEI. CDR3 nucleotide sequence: TGTGCCAGCAGGGACAGGGGAGGTCAGCCCCAGCATTTT. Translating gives CASRDRGGQPQHF.

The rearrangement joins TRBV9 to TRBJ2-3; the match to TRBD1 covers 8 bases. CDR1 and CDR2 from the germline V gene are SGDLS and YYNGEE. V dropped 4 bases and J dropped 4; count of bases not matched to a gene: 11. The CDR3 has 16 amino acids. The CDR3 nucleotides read TGTGCCAGCAGCACCCGGACAGGGATTGATGCAGATACGCAGTATTTT. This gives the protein CASSTRTGIDADTQYF. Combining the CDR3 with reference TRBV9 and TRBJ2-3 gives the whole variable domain DSGVTQTPKHLITATGQRVTLRCSPRSGDLSVYWYQQSLDQGLQFLIQYYNGEERAKGNILERFSAQQFPDLHSELNLSSLELGDSALYFCASSTRTGIDADTQYFGPGTRLTVL.

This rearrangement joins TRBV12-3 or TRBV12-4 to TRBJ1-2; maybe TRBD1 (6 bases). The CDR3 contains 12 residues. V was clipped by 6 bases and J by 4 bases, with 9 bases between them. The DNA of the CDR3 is TGTGCCAGCAGCTCGGACAGCTATGGCTACACCTTC. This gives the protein CASSSDSYGYTF.

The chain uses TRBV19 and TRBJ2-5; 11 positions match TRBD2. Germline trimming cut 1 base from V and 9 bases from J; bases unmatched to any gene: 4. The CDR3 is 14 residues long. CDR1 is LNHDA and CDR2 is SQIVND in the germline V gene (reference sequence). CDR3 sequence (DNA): TGTGCCAGTAGTATAGGCCTAGCGGGGGGTGCCCAGTACTTC. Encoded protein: CASSIGLAGGAQYF.

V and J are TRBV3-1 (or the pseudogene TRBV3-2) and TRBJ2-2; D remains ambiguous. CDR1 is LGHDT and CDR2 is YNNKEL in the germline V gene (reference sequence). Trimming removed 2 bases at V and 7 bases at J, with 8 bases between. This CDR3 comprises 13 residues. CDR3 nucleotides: TGTGCCAGCAGCCAAACGGTTCACGGGGAGCTGTTTTTT. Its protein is CASSQTVHGELFF.

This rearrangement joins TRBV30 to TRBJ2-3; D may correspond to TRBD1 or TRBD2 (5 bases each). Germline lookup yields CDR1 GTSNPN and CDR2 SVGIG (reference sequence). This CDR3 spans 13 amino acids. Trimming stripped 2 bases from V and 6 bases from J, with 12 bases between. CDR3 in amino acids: CAWSSGPGDTQYF. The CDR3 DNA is TGTGCCTGGAGTTCAGGGCCGGGGGATACGCAGTATTTT.

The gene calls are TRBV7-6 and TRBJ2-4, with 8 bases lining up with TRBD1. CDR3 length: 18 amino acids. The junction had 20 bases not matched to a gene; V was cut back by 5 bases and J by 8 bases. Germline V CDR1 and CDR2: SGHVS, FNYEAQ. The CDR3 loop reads CASSPDSRTGGTGDIQYF. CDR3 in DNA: TGTGCCAGCAGCCCAGATTCGCGAACAGGGGGGACGGGGGACATTCAGTACTTC. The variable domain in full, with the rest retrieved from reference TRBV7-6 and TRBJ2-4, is GAGVSQSPRYKVTKRGQDVALRCDPISGHVSLYWYRQALGQGPEFLTYFNYEAQQDKSGLPNDRFSAERPEGSISTLTIQRTEQRDSAMYRCASSPDSRTGGTGDIQYFGAGTRLSVL.

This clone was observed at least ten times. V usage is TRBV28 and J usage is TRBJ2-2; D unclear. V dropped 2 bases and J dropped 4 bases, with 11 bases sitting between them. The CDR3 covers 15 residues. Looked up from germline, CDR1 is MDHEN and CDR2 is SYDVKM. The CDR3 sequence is CASSLPEKRTGELFF. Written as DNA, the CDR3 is TGTGCCAGCAGTTTACCAGAGAAGCGCACCGGGGAGCTGTTTTTT.

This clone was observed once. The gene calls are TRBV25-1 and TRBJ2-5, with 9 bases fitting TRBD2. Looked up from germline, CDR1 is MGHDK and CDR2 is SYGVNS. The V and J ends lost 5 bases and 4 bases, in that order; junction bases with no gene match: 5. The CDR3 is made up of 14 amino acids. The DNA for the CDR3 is TGTGCCAGCAGTTGGCGGGGGGGCCGAGAGACCCAGTACTTC. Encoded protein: CASSWRGGRETQYF.